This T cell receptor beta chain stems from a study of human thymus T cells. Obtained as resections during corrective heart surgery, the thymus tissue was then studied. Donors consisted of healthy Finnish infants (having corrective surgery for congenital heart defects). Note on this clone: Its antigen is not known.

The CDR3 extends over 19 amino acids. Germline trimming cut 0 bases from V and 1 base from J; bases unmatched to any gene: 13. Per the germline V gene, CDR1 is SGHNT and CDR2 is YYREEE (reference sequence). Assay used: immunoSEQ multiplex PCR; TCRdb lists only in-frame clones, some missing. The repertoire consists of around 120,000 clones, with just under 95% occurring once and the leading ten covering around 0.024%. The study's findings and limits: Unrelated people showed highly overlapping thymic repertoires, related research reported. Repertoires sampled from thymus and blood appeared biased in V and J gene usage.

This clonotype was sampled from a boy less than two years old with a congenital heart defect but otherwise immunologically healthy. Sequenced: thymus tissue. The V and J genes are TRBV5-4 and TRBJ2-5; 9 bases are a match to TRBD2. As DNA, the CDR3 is TGTGCCAGCAGCTTGGATGGCGGGGGGGCGGTACCTACCCAAGAGACCCAGTACTTC. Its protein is CASSLDGGGAVPTQETQYF.